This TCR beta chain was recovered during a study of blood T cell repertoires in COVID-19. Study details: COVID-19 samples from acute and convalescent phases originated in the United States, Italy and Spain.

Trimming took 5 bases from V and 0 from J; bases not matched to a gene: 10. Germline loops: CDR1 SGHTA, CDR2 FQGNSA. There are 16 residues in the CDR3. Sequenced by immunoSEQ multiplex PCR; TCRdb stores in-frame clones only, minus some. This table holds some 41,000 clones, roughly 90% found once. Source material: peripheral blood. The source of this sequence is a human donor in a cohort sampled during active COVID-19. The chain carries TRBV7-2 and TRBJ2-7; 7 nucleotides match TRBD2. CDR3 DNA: TGTGCCAGCAGCCCCTTTCCGCGCGGGAGCTCCTACGAGCAGTACTTC. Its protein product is CASSPFPRGSSYEQYF.